This entry is about one T cell receptor (beta chain). This specimen comes from a study of shared clonotypes between healthy human individuals. Profiling relied on immunoSEQ multiplex PCR, and the TCRdb table lists in-frame clones only, not all of them. This sample has nearly 1 million clones, with roughly 72% found just once. This TCR was recovered from a man younger than 30 in good health. Sequencing input: memory CD4+ T cells sorted from blood. Subset reported: CD45RA-negative fraction.

The CDR3: CASTQSNTGELFF. The CDR3 DNA reads as TGTGCCAGCACCCAATCGAACACCGGGGAGCTGTTTTTT. The genes are TRBV11-3 and TRBJ2-2; unclear D gene. The V gene's germline CDR1 is SGHNT and CDR2 YENEEA. This CDR3 comprises 13 residues. V shed 7 bases and J shed 0 bases, with 6 bases lying between them.